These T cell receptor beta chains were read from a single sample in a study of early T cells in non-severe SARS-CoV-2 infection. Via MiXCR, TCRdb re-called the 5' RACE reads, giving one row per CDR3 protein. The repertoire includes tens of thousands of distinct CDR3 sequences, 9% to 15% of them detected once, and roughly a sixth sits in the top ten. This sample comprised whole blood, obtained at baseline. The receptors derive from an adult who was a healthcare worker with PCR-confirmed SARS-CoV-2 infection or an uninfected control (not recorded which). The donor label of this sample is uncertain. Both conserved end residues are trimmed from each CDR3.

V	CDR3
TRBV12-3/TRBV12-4	ASSPSGTTYEQY
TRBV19	ASSIAGGQGTQPQH
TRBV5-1	ASSYAGTENTEAF
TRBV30	AWTGVATGELF
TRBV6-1	ASSAPQRGSSTDTQY
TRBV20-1	SASRDMGTEAF
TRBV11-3	ASSLGASGSQETQY
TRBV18	ASSPTSGFLLDTQY
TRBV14	ASSRPRETQY
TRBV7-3	ASSFVGTSGTQY
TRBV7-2	ASSRRDSYTDTQY
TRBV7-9	ASSSPTGELF
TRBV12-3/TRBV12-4	ASSVGTTGAYEQY
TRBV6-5	ASSLRQGDNEQF
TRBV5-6	ASTWELMGNTIY
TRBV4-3	ASSQVLLGSYNEQF
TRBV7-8	ASSLNGFSPLH
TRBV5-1	ASSLPDGPYEQY
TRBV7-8	ASSLEGEGQAF
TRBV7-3	ASSQNGGSHNEQF
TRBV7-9	ASSPVAGADTQY
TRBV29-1	SVGDDNYGYT
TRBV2	ASSEAGLAATQY
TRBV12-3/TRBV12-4	ASRGQGAGGYT
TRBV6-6	ASTPMARQETQY
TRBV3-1	ASSNRYEQY
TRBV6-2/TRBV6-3	ASSYSFSSHEEQY
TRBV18	ASSPPGSSNQPQH
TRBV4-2	ASSQDRNGNTIY
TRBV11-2	ASSLDRQVQAF
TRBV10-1	ASSESGRLADTQY
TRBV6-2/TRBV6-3	ASSSIRTGFSSPLH
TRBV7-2	ASSLVTSGTDTQY
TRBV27	ASSLGGGNQPQH
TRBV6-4	ASSDALAGVGEQF
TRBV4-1	ASSQRDRYSTGELF
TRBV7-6	ASSTSPRADTQY
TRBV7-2	ASSSRVGASEQY
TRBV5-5	ASSLVQASGYGYT
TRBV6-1	ASSRDTWPSGYT
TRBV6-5	GVRGGNEKLF
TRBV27	ATRTGASTGELF
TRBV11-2	ASSAGQGPYEQY
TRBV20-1	SARDPGQSYGYT
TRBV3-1	ASSQGTNSPWGPKYEQY
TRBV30	AWLAGTGNEKLF
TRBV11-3	ASTTRLETEQF
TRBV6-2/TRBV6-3	ASAVAGLAEETQY
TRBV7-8	ASSLGDYEQY
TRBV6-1	ASSEATRYSQY
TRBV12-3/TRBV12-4	ASRFRGRTQETQY
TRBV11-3	ASSLDHSGGPGNEQF
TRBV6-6	ASTNGGGTEAF
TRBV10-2	ASSEGGEQF
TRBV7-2	ASSLERNTEAF